The clone carrying this TCR beta chain was detected a few times. Its antigen is unidentified. The data belong to a study of CD8+ T cells in alopecia areata. At the level of the study: Oral tofacitinib (5 to 10 mg twice daily) was administered to treated patients. The study's findings and limits: It was lesional scalp, especially alopecia totalis/universalis, that showed higher clonality than normal scalp.

Germline V lookup: CDR1 MDHEN, CDR2 SYDVKM. Trimming removed 8 bases from V and 4 bases from J; junction bases left unmatched: 6. This CDR3 is 14 amino acids long. Reverse transcribed after extraction, RNA yielded cDNA as the sequencing template. Clones were sequenced by immunoSEQ multiplex PCR, and TCRdb holds only the in-frame ones, with some missing. The data hold about 140,000 clones, with approximately 50% observed a single time. The sample in question was CD4+ T cells sorted from blood, obtained at week 0. The sequence came from a human donor with alopecia areata. V usage is TRBV28 and J usage is TRBJ2-5; 11 bases align to TRBD1. CDR3 region: CASADRGRGETQYF. The DNA of the CDR3 is TGTGCCAGCGCGGACAGGGGGCGCGGAGAGACCCAGTACTTC.